The 27 T cell receptor beta chains presented below share a single source sample, sequenced in a study of technical replicates of blood from a few donors. Clones were sequenced by immunoSEQ multiplex PCR, and TCRdb holds only the in-frame ones, with some missing. The sample has fewer than 100,000 clones, approximately 96% seen once. Sequenced: T cells isolated from PBMCs. These receptors originate from a human donor in good health.

The chain carries TRBV29-1 and TRBJ1-2, with D possibly matching TRBD1 (5 bases). Germline CDR1 and CDR2: SQVTM and ANQGSEA. V was cut by 7 bases and J by 4 bases, with 10 bases left in between. The CDR3 sequence is 11 residues long. CDR3 residues: CSADRGYGYTF. The DNA of the CDR3 is TGCAGCGCCGACAGAGGCTATGGCTACACCTTC.

A remark on this clone: The sample contains more than one DNA sequence encoding this CDR3. This chain connects TRBV5-1 to TRBJ1-1; 9 bases are a match to TRBD1. Germline V gene lookup returns CDR1 SGHRS and CDR2 YFSETQ. The CDR3 length is 14 residues. The ends lost 1 base at V and 3 bases at J; junction bases unmatched: 1. CDR3: CASSLTGGDTEAFF. CDR3 coding DNA: TGCGCCAGCAGCTTGACAGGGGGCGACACTGAAGCTTTCTTT.

This rearrangement joins TRBV11-3 to TRBJ1-2; 7 bases map to TRBD1. The CDR3 is 13 residues long. With V trimmed by 5 bases and J by 8 bases, 8 bases remained unmatched. CDR1 is SGHNT, CDR2 YENEEA, per germline. The CDR3 bases are TGTGCCAGCAGCGAAAAACAGGGGATCGGCTACACCTTC. Its translation: CASSEKQGIGYTF.

The rearrangement uses TRBV27 and TRBJ1-2; TRBD1 matches at 7 bases. Germline V gene data show CDR1 as MNHEY and CDR2 as SMNVEV (reference sequence). With 1 base clipped from V and 0 bases from J, the junction kept 11 bases outside the gene matches. This CDR3 has 18 residues. CDR3 DNA: TGTGCCAGCAGTTTATGGGGACAGCCCAATATCCCTAACTATGGCTACACCTTC. This encodes CASSLWGQPNIPNYGYTF.

The chain is built from TRBV18 and TRBJ1-6; no firm D call. Looked up from germline, CDR1 is KGHSH and CDR2 is LQKENI. Deletions cut 3 bases from V and 9 bases from J, with 15 bases between. There are 15 residues in the CDR3. CDR3 residues: CASSPLESSVSPLHF. DNA for the CDR3: TGTGCCAGCTCACCTTTAGAGTCCAGCGTTTCACCCCTCCACTTT.

This clone was seen just once. This chain joins TRBV27 and TRBJ2-7, with 7 bases aligning to TRBD2. The ends lost 2 bases at V and 2 bases at J; junction bases unmatched: 6. Germline CDR1 and CDR2: MNHEY and SMNVEV (reference sequence). CDR3 size: 15 residues. The CDR3 protein is CASSLKLAGTYEQYF. In DNA form, the CDR3 reads TGTGCCAGCAGTTTAAAGTTAGCGGGTACCTACGAGCAGTACTTC.

The chain combines TRBV19 with TRBJ2-3; 13 nucleotides line up with TRBD2. The V and J ends lost 9 bases and 2 bases, in that order; junction bases with no gene match: 5. The CDR3 totals 15 residues. CDR1 and CDR2 from the germline V gene are LNHDA and SQIVND (reference sequence). CDR3 residues: CASRGLAGFTDTQYF. Here the CDR3 DNA reads TGTGCCAGCAGGGGACTAGCGGGGTTCACAGATACGCAGTATTTT.

This chain joins TRBV5-1 and TRBJ2-1, with 9 bases matching TRBD2. Germline V lookup: CDR1 SGHRS, CDR2 YFSETQ. After removal of 4 bases from V and 9 bases from J, the junction contained 17 bases not matched to a gene. The CDR3 runs 17 residues. CDR3 DNA: TGCGCCAGCAGCCTGATACTAGGTAGCGGGAGTAGGGGTGAGCAGTTCTTC. Residues: CASSLILGSGSRGEQFF.

This chain connects TRBV11-2 to TRBJ1-2; no definite D call. Between the trimmed V and J ends, which lost 2 bases and 5 bases, there was a span of 15 bases. This CDR3 spans 15 amino acids. The V gene's germline CDR1 is SGHAT and CDR2 FQNNGV. Here the CDR3 reads CASSLSMAGKYGYTF. The CDR3 nucleotides are TGTGCCAGCAGCTTAAGTATGGCGGGAAAATATGGCTACACCTTC.

V usage is TRBV5-1 and J usage is TRBJ1-4, with D maybe TRBD1 (6 bases). Germline CDR1 SGHRS, CDR2 YFSETQ. The V and J ends lost 2 bases and 0 bases respectively, with 8 bases between them. This CDR3 is 15 amino acids long. Here the CDR3 reads CASSLQGTTNEKLFF. For the CDR3, the DNA is TGCGCCAGCAGCTTACAGGGTACAACTAATGAAAAACTGTTTTTT. The full variable domain, completed using reference TRBV5-1 and TRBJ1-4, is KAGVTQTPRYLIKTRGQQVTLSCSPISGHRSVSWYQQTPGQGLQFLFEYFSETQRNKGNFPGRFSGRQFSNSRSEMNVSTLELGDSALYLCASSLQGTTNEKLFFGSGTQLSVL.

This clone appeared a single time. This rearrangement joins TRBV10-1 to TRBJ2-7, with a weak D call TRBD2 (6 bases). The CDR3 sequence is 12 residues long. Germline V gene lookup returns CDR1 WNHNN and CDR2 SYGVQD (reference sequence). V dropped 10 bases and J dropped 4 bases, with 14 bases sitting between them. Here the CDR3 DNA reads TGCGCCACCCCGACCCGGGAGTACGAGCAGTACTTC. It encodes CATPTREYEQYF.

The rearrangement links TRBV19 to TRBJ1-1; D is uncertain. The V gene's germline CDR1 is LNHDA and CDR2 SQIVND (reference sequence). The length of the CDR3 is 15 residues. The V end lost 4 bases, the J end lost 0 bases, and 12 bases lay between the germline ends. The CDR3 loop reads CASSTFRRMNTEAFF. The CDR3 nucleotides are TGTGCCAGTAGTACATTCAGGAGGATGAACACTGAAGCTTTCTTT. The full variable domain, with the rest looked up from reference TRBV19 and TRBJ1-1, is DGGITQSPKYLFRKEGQNVTLSCEQNLNHDAMYWYRQDPGQGLRLIYYSQIVNDFQKGDIAEGYSVSREKKESFPLTVTSAQKNPTAFYLCASSTFRRMNTEAFFGQGTRLTVV.

This sequence joins TRBV25-1 and TRBJ2-1; 7 bases are a match to TRBD2. The CDR3 length is 14 residues. The germline gives CDR1 MGHDK, CDR2 SYGVNS. V shed 5 bases, J shed 10 bases, and the junction held 11 bases outside the gene matches. The CDR3 here is CASSPPAGRTEQFF. The CDR3 DNA is TGTGCCAGCAGTCCCCCAGCGGGACGTACAGAGCAGTTCTTC.

This sequence joins TRBV5-4 and TRBJ1-6; the D is unclear. CDR1 and CDR2 from the germline V gene are SGHNT and YYREEE (reference sequence). V lost 5 bases, J lost 0 bases, and 15 bases lay in between. The CDR3 is made up of 17 amino acids. The CDR3 loop reads CASSFVPGSSYNSPLHF. As DNA, the CDR3 is TGTGCCAGCAGTTTCGTTCCGGGAAGCTCCTATAATTCACCCCTCCACTTT.

This clone was recorded once. The CDR3 spells CSVVLQGAGNTIYF. In nucleotides, the CDR3 is TGCAGCGTAGTATTACAGGGGGCTGGAAACACCATATATTTT. The gene calls are TRBV29-1 and TRBJ1-3; 8 bases match TRBD1. CDR1 is SQVTM and CDR2 is ANQGSEA in the germline V gene. The CDR3 contains 14 residues. V dropped 6 bases and J dropped 2; count of bases not matched to a gene: 6.

The J gene is TRBJ2-5, the V gene TRBV28; TRBD1 aligns across 7 bases. Germline V gene sequence: CDR1 MDHEN, CDR2 SYDVKM. The CDR3 has 15 amino acids. The J segment lost 1 base and the V segment lost 2 bases, leaving 4 bases of the junction unmatched. The DNA of the CDR3 is TGTGCCAGCAGTTTAGACAGGGTATCCCAAGAGACCCAGTACTTC. Amino acids: CASSLDRVSQETQYF.

This rearrangement joins TRBV7-8 to TRBJ1-4; D gene uncertain. Trimming cost V 3 bases and J 0 bases, with 17 bases left between them. There are 18 residues in the CDR3. CDR1 is SGHVS, CDR2 FQNEAQ, per germline. CDR3 coding DNA: TGTGCCAGCAGCTTTGGGCATCATCACCCCCCAACTAATGAAAAACTGTTTTTT. It yields the protein CASSFGHHHPPTNEKLFF.

The chain joins TRBV6-5 to TRBJ1-5; D is uncertain. The CDR3 loop spans 15 amino acids. CDR1 MNHEY and CDR2 SVGAGI come from the germline V gene. The V end was cut by 0 bases, the J end by 2 bases, with 8 bases between. The CDR3 loop is CASSYSMGGNQPQHF. CDR3 nucleotide sequence: TGTGCCAGCAGTTACTCTATGGGAGGCAATCAGCCCCAGCATTTT.

The rearrangement uses TRBV7-9 and TRBJ2-3, with 7 nucleotides matching TRBD2. CDR3 length: 14 amino acids. Losses at the gene ends were 5 bases for V and 7 bases for J; bases not matched to a gene: 9. CDR1 is SEHNR and CDR2 is FQNEAQ in the germline V gene (reference sequence). CDR3 nucleotides: TGTGCCAGCAGCGATGGACTAGGGGCGAATACGCAGTATTTT. Translation gives CASSDGLGANTQYF.

The V gene is TRBV27, the J gene TRBJ2-3; TRBD2 matches at 9 bases. Germline V gene sequence: CDR1 MNHEY, CDR2 SMNVEV (reference sequence). Germline trimming cut 10 bases from V and 3 bases from J; bases unmatched to any gene: 14. The CDR3 extends over 16 amino acids. CDR3 nucleotides: TGTGCCACCCAGGGGGGAGCGGGGGGCCGAACAGATACGCAGTATTTT. Translated, it gives CATQGGAGGRTDTQYF.

Written as DNA, the CDR3 is TGTGCCAGCAGCTTGCGGGATCCGGGAGATACGCAGTATTTT. This gives the protein CASSLRDPGDTQYF. This sequence joins TRBV5-4 and TRBJ2-3, with TRBD2 as a possible D gene (5 bases). The V end was cut by 1 base, the J end by 5 bases, with 11 bases between. The germline V gene encodes CDR1 SGHNT and CDR2 YYREEE (reference sequence). The length of the CDR3 is 14 residues.

This clone was seen a few times. The chain carries TRBV10-1 and TRBJ1-1; D might be TRBD1 (5 bases). Germline assignment: CDR1 WNHNN and CDR2 SYGVQD (reference sequence). Trimming shortened V by 4 bases and J by 3 bases, and 9 bases separated the two germline ends. The CDR3 is 13 amino acids. The CDR3 DNA is TGCGCCAGCAGTGTTGGACACTACACTGAAGCTTTCTTT. This gives the protein CASSVGHYTEAFF.

CDR3 sequence (DNA): TGTGCCAGCAGCTCTCAGGGTATCTCCTACAATGAGCAGTTCTTC. It codes for CASSSQGISYNEQFF. The chain recombines TRBV7-3 with TRBJ2-1, with D possibly being TRBD1 (5 bases). The V end lost 4 bases, the J end lost 0 bases, and 10 bases lay between the germline ends. The length of the CDR3 is 15 residues. Germline V lookup: CDR1 SGHTA, CDR2 FQGTGA. The variable domain in full, completed from reference TRBV7-3 and TRBJ2-1, reads GAGVSQTPSNKVTEKGKYVELRCDPISGHTALYWYRQSLGQGPEFLIYFQGTGAADDSGLPNDRFFAVRPEGSVSTLKIQRTERGDSAVYLCASSSQGISYNEQFFGPGTRLTVL.

The chain employs TRBV2 and TRBJ1-2, with D perhaps TRBD1 (5 bases). V lost 0 bases and J lost 2, with 10 bases in between. The CDR3 length is 15 residues. CDR1 SNHLY and CDR2 FYNNEI come from the germline V gene. The CDR3 reads CASSEAGRGNYGYTF. The CDR3 bases are TGTGCCAGCAGTGAAGCCGGGAGGGGCAACTATGGCTACACCTTC.

This rearrangement joins TRBV11-2 to TRBJ2-1, with TRBD2 matching over 11 bases. There are 15 residues in the CDR3. The germline V gene has CDR1 SGHAT and CDR2 FQNNGV. V lost 8 bases to trimming and J lost 7 bases; unmatched junction nucleotides: 10. In DNA form, the CDR3 reads TGTGCCAGCCTAGTGGGGACTAGCGGTTTAAATGAGCAGTTCTTC. The encoded protein is CASLVGTSGLNEQFF. The complete variable domain, with remaining parts taken from reference TRBV11-2 and TRBJ2-1, reads EAGVAQSPRYKIIEKRQSVAFWCNPISGHATLYWYQQILGQGPKLLIQFQNNGVVDDSQLPKDRFSAERLKGVDSTLKIQPAKLEDSAVYLCASLVGTSGLNEQFFGPGTRLTVL.

The chain is built from TRBV4-2 and TRBJ2-1; 9 nucleotides match TRBD2. CDR1 is LGHNA, CDR2 YNFKEQ, per germline. The ends lost 6 bases at V and 0 bases at J; junction bases unmatched: 0. The length of the CDR3 is 14 residues. CDR3 in amino acids: CASRTSGSYNEQFF. CDR3 in DNA: TGTGCCAGCAGGACTAGCGGCTCCTACAATGAGCAGTTCTTC.

The chain couples TRBV7-9 to TRBJ1-1; D gene ambiguous. Germline V gives CDR1 SEHNR, CDR2 FQNEAQ (reference sequence). V shed 6 bases and J shed 5 bases, with 13 bases lying between them. The CDR3 is 13 amino acids. This CDR3 reads CASRPTHWTEAFF. CDR3 sequence (DNA): TGTGCCAGCAGACCAACCCACTGGACTGAAGCTTTCTTT.